This TCR beta chain was recovered during a study of shared clonotypes between healthy human individuals. The data were produced by immunoSEQ multiplex PCR, yet TCRdb's version contains in-frame clones alone and is incomplete. The sample includes about 470,000 clones, around 79% of them seen just once. V dropped 2 bases and J dropped 11; count of bases not matched to a gene: 6. This CDR3 spans 13 amino acids. Per the germline V gene, CDR1 is GTSNPN and CDR2 is SVGIG (reference sequence). The donor population consisted of healthy HIV-negative adults with no recent acute infections or vaccinations. This chain uses TRBV30 with TRBJ1-6; TRBD1 agrees at 7 bases. The TCR was taken from a woman aged 40 to 50 in good health. Some clones in this sample may be carry-over from other donors' samples. The sequencing input was PBMCs. The CDR3 loop is CAWSNRGYPPLHF. CDR3 coding DNA: TGTGCCTGGAGTAACAGGGGTTATCCACCCCTCCACTTT.